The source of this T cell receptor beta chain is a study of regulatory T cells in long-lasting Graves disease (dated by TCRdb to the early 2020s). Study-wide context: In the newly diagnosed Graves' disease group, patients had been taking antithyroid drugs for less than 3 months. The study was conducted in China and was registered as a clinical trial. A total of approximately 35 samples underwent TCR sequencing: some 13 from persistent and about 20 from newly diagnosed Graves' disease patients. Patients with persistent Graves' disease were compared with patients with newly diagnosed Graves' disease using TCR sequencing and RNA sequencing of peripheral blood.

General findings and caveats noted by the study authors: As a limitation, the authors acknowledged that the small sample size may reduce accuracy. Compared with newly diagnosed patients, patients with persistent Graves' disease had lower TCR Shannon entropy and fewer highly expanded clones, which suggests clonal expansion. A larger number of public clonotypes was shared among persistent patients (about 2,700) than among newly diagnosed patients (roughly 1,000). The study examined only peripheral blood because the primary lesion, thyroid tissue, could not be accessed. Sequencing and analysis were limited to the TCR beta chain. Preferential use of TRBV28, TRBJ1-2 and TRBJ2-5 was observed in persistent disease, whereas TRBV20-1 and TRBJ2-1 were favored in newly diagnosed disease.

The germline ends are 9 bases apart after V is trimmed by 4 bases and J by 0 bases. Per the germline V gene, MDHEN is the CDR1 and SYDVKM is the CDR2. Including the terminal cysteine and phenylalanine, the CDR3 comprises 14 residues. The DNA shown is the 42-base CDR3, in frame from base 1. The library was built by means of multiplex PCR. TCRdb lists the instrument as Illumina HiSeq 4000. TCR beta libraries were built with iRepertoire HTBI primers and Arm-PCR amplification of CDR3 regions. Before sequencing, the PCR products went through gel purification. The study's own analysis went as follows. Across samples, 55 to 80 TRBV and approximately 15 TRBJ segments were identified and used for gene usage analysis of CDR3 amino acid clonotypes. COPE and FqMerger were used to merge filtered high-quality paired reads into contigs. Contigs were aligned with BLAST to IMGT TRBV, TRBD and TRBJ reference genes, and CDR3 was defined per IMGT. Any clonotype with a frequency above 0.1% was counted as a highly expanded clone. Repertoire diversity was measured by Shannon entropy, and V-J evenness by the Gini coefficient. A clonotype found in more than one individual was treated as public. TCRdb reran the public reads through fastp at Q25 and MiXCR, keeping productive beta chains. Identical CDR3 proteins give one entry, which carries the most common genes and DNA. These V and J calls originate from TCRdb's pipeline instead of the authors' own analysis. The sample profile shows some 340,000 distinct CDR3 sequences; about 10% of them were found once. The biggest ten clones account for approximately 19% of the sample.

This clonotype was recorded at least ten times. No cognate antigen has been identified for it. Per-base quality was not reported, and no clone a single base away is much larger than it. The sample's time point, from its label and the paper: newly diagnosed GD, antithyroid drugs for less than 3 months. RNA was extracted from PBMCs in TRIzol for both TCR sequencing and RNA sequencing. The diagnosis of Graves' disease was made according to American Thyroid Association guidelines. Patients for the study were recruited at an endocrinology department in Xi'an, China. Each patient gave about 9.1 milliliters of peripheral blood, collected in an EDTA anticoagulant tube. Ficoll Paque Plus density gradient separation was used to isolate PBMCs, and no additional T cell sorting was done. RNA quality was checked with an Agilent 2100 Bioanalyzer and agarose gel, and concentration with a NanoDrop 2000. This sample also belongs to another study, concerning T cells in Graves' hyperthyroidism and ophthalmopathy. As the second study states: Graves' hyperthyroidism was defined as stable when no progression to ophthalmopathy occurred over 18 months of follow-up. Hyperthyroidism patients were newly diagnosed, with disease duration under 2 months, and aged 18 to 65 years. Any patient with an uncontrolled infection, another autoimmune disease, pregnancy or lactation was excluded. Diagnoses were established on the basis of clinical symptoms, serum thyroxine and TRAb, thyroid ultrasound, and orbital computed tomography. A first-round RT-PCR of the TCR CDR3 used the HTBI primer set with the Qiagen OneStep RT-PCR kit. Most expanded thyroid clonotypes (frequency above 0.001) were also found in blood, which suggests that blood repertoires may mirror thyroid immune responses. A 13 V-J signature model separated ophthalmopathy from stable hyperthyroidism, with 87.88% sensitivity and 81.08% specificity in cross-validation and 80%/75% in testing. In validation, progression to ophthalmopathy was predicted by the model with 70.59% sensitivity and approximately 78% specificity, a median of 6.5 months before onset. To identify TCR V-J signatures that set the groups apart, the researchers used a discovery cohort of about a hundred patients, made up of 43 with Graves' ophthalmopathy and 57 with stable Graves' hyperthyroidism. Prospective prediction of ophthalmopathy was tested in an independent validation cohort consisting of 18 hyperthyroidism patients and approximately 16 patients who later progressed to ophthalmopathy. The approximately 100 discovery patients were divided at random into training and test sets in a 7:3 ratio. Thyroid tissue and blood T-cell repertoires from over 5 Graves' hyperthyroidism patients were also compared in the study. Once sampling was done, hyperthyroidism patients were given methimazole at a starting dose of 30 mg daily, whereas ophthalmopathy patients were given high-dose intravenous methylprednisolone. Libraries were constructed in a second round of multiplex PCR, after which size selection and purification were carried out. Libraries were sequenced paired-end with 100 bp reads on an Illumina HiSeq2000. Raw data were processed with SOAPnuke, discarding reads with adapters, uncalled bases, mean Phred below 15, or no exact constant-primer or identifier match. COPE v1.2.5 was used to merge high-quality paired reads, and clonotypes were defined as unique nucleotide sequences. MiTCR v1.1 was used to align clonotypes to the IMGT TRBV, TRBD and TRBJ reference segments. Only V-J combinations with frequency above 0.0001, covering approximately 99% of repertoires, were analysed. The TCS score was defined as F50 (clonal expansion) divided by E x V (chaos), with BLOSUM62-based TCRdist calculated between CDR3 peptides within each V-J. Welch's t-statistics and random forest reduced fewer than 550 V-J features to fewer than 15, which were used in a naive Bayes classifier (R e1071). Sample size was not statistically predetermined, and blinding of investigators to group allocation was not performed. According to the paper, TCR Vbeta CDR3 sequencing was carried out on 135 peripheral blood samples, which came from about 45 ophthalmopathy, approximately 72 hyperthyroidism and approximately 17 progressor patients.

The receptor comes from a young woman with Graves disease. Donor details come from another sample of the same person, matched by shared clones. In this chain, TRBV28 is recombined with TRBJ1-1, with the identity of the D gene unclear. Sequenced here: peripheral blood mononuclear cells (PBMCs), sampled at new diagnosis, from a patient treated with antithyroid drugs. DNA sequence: TGTGCCAGCAGTTACACATGGATGAACACTGAAGCTTTCTTT. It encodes CASSYTWMNTEAFF. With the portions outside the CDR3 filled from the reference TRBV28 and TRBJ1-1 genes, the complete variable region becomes DVKVTQSSRYLVKRTGEKVFLECVQDMDHENMFWYRQDPGLGLRLIYFSYDVKMKEKGDIPEGYSVSREKKERFSLILESASTNQTSMYLCASSYTWMNTEAFFGQGTRLTVV.